This T cell receptor (beta chain) was retrieved from a study of T-cell memory formation after mild COVID-19. Across the whole study: Largely donor-specific TCR clusters were found.

Study results and caveats: That cross-reactive memory joined was suggested by some responding clones appearing in pre-infection memory. A second wave expanding day 15 to 37 was CD4+-biased; contracting clones were balanced. Whether second-wave clones peaking at day 37 were SARS-CoV-2 specific went unconfirmed.

TCRdb passed the 5' RACE reads through MiXCR, listing each CDR3 protein once. Here the sample spans some 410,000 distinct CDR3 sequences, about 22% being singletons. Regarding this clonotype: The antigen is not known.

The CDR3 sequence is 16 residues long. Trimming took off 0 bases at V and 3 bases at J, with 11 bases between the two ends. Germline V gene lookup returns CDR1 SGHDN and CDR2 FVKESK. The receptor was isolated from an adult woman who had mild COVID-19 (a few samples of this study predate the infection). Cell type and time point are not known. The source material was PBMCs or a T cell subset sorted from them (not recorded which). The rearrangement joins TRBV14 to TRBJ1-4, with a possible D match to TRBD1 (5 bases). The CDR3 loop is CASSQDSGAANEKLFF. The CDR3 coding sequence is TGTGCCAGCAGCCAAGATTCTGGGGCAGCTAATGAAAAACTGTTTTTT. The entire variable domain, with the rest obtained from reference TRBV14 and TRBJ1-4, is as follows: EAGVTQFPSHSVIEKGQTVTLRCDPISGHDNLYWYRRVMGKEIKFLLHFVKESKQDESGMPNNRFLAERTGGTYSTLKVQPAELEDSGVYFCASSQDSGAANEKLFFGSGTQLSVL.